What follows is one T cell receptor beta chain and its context. Produced via immunoSEQ multiplex PCR; TCRdb's table is partial and in-frame only. The sample yields roughly 220,000 clones, 86% seen once. Participants had their cohort set by participant-reported clinical history. This sample stems from a study of blood T cell repertoires in COVID-19. This CDR3 is built from 14 residues. The germline gives CDR1 MDHEN, CDR2 SYDVKM. V was cut by 6 bases and J by 2 bases, with 13 bases left in between. The chain employs TRBV28 and TRBJ1-2; possibly TRBD1 for D (5 bases). The source of this sequence is a woman aged 40 to 50 with acute COVID-19. Sequences were obtained from PBMCs or T cells enriched from blood (not recorded which). CDR3 coding DNA: TGTGCCAGCAGGGACACAGATTCAAACTATGGCTACACCTTC. Translated, it gives CASRDTDSNYGYTF.